A single sample is the source of the 14 T cell receptor beta chains below, sequenced in a study of somatic mutations in cytotoxic T cells in rheumatoid arthritis. Some clones are missing from TCRdb's copy, which holds only in-frame ones; the method was immunoSEQ multiplex PCR. The top ten hold 16% of the sample, which has around 6,800 clones, around three quarters seen once. The sequencing input was CD8+ T cells sorted from blood. Receptors were obtained from an adult with rheumatoid arthritis.

The chain is built from TRBV19 and TRBJ1-6, with TRBD1 as a possible D gene (6 bases). Per germline, CDR1 LNHDA and CDR2 SQIVND (reference sequence). The CDR3 runs 13 residues. Trimming pared 7 bases from V and 7 bases from J, leaving 11 bases between. CDR3 nucleotide sequence: TGTGCCAGTACGGGACAAATAAATTCACCCCTCCACTTT. This gives the protein CASTGQINSPLHF. The entire variable domain, with the rest obtained from reference TRBV19 and TRBJ1-6, is as follows: DGGITQSPKYLFRKEGQNVTLSCEQNLNHDAMYWYRQDPGQGLRLIYYSQIVNDFQKGDIAEGYSVSREKKESFPLTVTSAQKNPTAFYLCASTGQINSPLHFGNGTRLTVT.

The genes are TRBV27 and TRBJ2-5, with 8 bases lining up with TRBD2. V lost 6 bases and J lost 5; bases outside the gene matches: 14. The CDR3 has 16 amino acids. Germline V CDR1 and CDR2: MNHEY, SMNVEV (reference sequence). The CDR3 nucleotides are TGTGCCAGCAGGCAGGACGGCCCTAGCGGGTATGAGACCCAGTACTTC. Amino acids: CASRQDGPSGYETQYF.

The chain joins TRBV25-1 to TRBJ1-2; a weak D match, TRBD1 (5 bases). Trimming cost V 1 base and J 4 bases, with 16 bases left between them. Germline V gene data show CDR1 as MGHDK and CDR2 as SYGVNS. The CDR3 extends over 16 amino acids. CDR3 loop: CASSEWFMGPIYGYTF. The CDR3 region has the DNA TGTGCCAGCAGTGAATGGTTCATGGGACCGATCTATGGCTACACCTTC.

V is TRBV29-1 and J is TRBJ1-2; 7 bases agree with TRBD1. This CDR3 is built from 14 residues. Losses at the gene ends were 2 bases for V and 3 bases for J; bases not matched to a gene: 6. CDR1 is SQVTM and CDR2 is ANQGSEA in the germline V gene. The CDR3 loop reads CSVEPIGQDYGYTF. In nucleotides, the CDR3 is TGCAGCGTTGAACCAATCGGACAGGACTATGGCTACACCTTC.

DNA of the CDR3: TGTGCCAGCGGGACCTTACCCTACGAGCAGTACTTC. Protein: CASGTLPYEQYF. V is TRBV6-5 and J is TRBJ2-7; either TRBD1 or TRBD2 may fit D (5 bases each). CDR1 is MNHEY and CDR2 is SVGAGI in the germline V gene. Trimming took 8 bases from V and 2 from J, leaving 10 bases between them. CDR3 length: 12 residues.

This chain uses TRBV29-1 with TRBJ1-2; D is possibly TRBD1 (5 bases). The CDR3 has 15 residues. From germline, CDR1 is SQVTM and CDR2 ANQGSEA. Trimming removed 4 bases at V and 8 bases at J, with 23 bases between. CDR3 in amino acids: CSVGSGRGATAGYTF. CDR3 bases: TGCAGCGTTGGAAGTGGGCGGGGCGCAACTGCAGGCTACACCTTC.

V usage is TRBV29-1 and J usage is TRBJ1-5; D gene unclear. Looked up from germline, CDR1 is SQVTM and CDR2 is ANQGSEA. This CDR3 is 13 amino acids long. V was clipped by 4 bases and J by 2 bases, with 9 bases between them. The CDR3 nucleotides are TGCAGCGTTGTGGTGGGTGGCAATCAGCCCCAGCATTTT. Its protein is CSVVVGGNQPQHF.

The CDR3 loop is CASSLRGVADTQYF. CDR3 coding DNA: TGTGCCAGCAGTTTGAGAGGAGTGGCGGATACGCAGTATTTT. The chain links TRBV27 to TRBJ2-3; D gene unclear. In germline, CDR1 is MNHEY, CDR2 SMNVEV (reference sequence). Trimming pared 3 bases from V and 6 bases from J, leaving 13 bases between. CDR3 length: 14 residues.

The chain has TRBV5-1 and TRBJ1-4, with a possible D match to TRBD1 (6 bases). Germline-derived CDR1 and CDR2 are SGHRS and YFSETQ. V was pared by 0 bases and J by 0 bases, with 9 bases between. The CDR3 consists of 16 residues. The chain's CDR3 is CASSLDRGTTNEKLFF. CDR3 sequence (DNA): TGCGCCAGCAGCTTGGATAGGGGGACAACTAATGAAAAACTGTTTTTT.

CDR3 nucleotide sequence: TGTGCCAGCCAAGCTGGTTTGGGAGACTACGAGCAGTACTTC. It encodes CASQAGLGDYEQYF. The chain links TRBV7-8 to TRBJ2-7, with a weak D call TRBD2 (5 bases). Germline assignment: CDR1 SGHVS and CDR2 FQNEAQ. Trimming shortened V by 8 bases and J by 3 bases, and 17 bases separated the two germline ends. The CDR3 has 14 residues.

V usage is TRBV7-9 and J usage is TRBJ2-1; 8 nucleotides match TRBD2. Germline CDR1 is SEHNR and CDR2 is FQNEAQ (reference sequence). The CDR3 runs to 16 residues. Losses at the gene ends were 6 bases for V and 4 bases for J; bases not matched to a gene: 11. This chain's CDR3 is CASRSLSGGDYNEQFF. The DNA for the CDR3 is TGTGCCAGCAGATCACTCTCGGGGGGGGATTACAATGAGCAGTTCTTC.

This clone was picked up a small number of times. The rearrangement joins TRBV4-1 to TRBJ2-7, with 8 bases aligning to TRBD1. Germline lookup yields CDR1 MGHRA and CDR2 YSYEKL. Trimming took 4 bases from V and 2 from J; bases not matched to a gene: 1. The CDR3 is 13 amino acids. The CDR3 loop is CASSPDRAYEQYF. Here the CDR3 DNA reads TGCGCCAGCAGCCCGGACAGGGCCTACGAGCAGTACTTC.

This clone occurred once. The DNA of the CDR3 is TGTGCCAGCGCCCCCGGGGACAAGCAGAATGAAAAACTGTTTTTT. This sequence encodes CASAPGDKQNEKLFF. The gene calls are TRBV28 and TRBJ1-4; D may be TRBD1 (6 bases). Germline V CDR1 and CDR2: MDHEN, SYDVKM. This CDR3 has 15 amino acids. V was shortened by 8 bases and J by 5 bases, with 18 bases between the two germline ends.

This sequence joins TRBV27 and TRBJ2-1; 10 positions match TRBD2. Per the germline V gene, CDR1 is MNHEY and CDR2 is SMNVEV (reference sequence). The CDR3 has 13 residues. The trim removed 5 bases at V and 6 bases at J, leaving 1 base unmatched. CDR3 amino acids: CASSGTSVNEQFF. The CDR3 coding sequence is TGTGCCAGCAGTGGGACTAGCGTCAATGAGCAGTTCTTC.